The next 14 T cell receptor beta chains were all read from a single sample in a study of graft-versus-host responses after intestinal transplantation. Sequencing used immunoSEQ multiplex PCR; TCRdb keeps in-frame clones, though not all of them. The table includes 4,500 to 5,000 clones, 55% to 75% detected once. The starting material was PBMCs, obtained roughly 540 days after intestinal transplant. These receptors all stem from a human patient who received an intestinal transplant, so some T cells may come from the graft donor.

V is TRBV4-3 and J is TRBJ2-6; D gene unclear. The ends were cut back, 0 bases at V and 4 bases at J, with 7 bases in the middle. Per germline, CDR1 LGHNA and CDR2 YSLEER. The CDR3 has 15 amino acids. The CDR3 DNA sequence: TGCGCCAGCAGCCAAGATGTCGGGGGGGCCAACGTCCTGACTTTC. Translated, it gives CASSQDVGGANVLTF.

This clone turned up a few times. The J gene is TRBJ1-3, the V gene TRBV28; tentatively, D is TRBD1 (6 bases). Per germline, CDR1 MDHEN and CDR2 SYDVKM. V was clipped by 1 base and J by 4 bases, with 11 bases between them. The CDR3 contains 15 residues. CDR3 nucleotides: TGTGCCAGCAGTTTATCGTGGGGGACAGGAAACACCATATATTTT. Protein product: CASSLSWGTGNTIYF.

This rearrangement joins TRBV4-3 to TRBJ2-7; a possible D gene is TRBD2 (6 bases). The CDR3 spans 14 residues. Germline V gene lookup returns CDR1 LGHNA and CDR2 YSLEER. V lost 2 bases and J lost 4, with 12 bases in between. CDR3 protein: CASSQNLEGYEQYF. DNA of the CDR3: TGCGCCAGCAGCCAAAACCTGGAGGGTTACGAGCAGTACTTC.

The rearrangement joins TRBV7-9 to TRBJ1-1; D unclear. V lost 1 base to trimming and J lost 12 bases, with 9 bases between them. The CDR3 sequence is 11 residues long. Germline V CDR1 and CDR2: SEHNR, FQNEAQ (reference sequence). The CDR3 region has the DNA TGTGCCAGCAGCTTAGGGTACCGGTCTTTCTTT. It codes for CASSLGYRSFF. The whole variable domain, remainder taken from reference TRBV7-9 and TRBJ1-1, is DTGVSQNPRHKITKRGQNVTFRCDPISEHNRLYWYRQTLGQGPEFLTYFQNEAQLEKSRLLSDRFSAERPKGSFSTLEIQRTEQGDSAMYLCASSLGYRSFFGQGTRLTVV.

The chain couples TRBV6-4 to TRBJ2-3; either TRBD1 or TRBD2 may fit D (5 bases each). The CDR3 is made up of 14 amino acids. Germline V lookup: CDR1 MRHNA, CDR2 SNTAGT. V was pared by 3 bases and J by 4 bases, with 11 bases between. The CDR3 loop is CASSEGVGADTQYF. Here the CDR3 DNA reads TGTGCCAGCAGTGAAGGGGTCGGGGCAGATACGCAGTATTTT.

This clone has a single count. The chain recombines TRBV5-8 with TRBJ2-1; 9 nucleotides align to TRBD2. The V gene's germline CDR1 is SGHTS and CDR2 YDEGEE. The length of the CDR3 is 15 residues. The V and J ends lost 4 bases and 4 bases, in that order; junction bases with no gene match: 6. This chain's CDR3 is CASSLRGGSYNEQFF. The DNA of the CDR3 is TGTGCCAGCAGCCTGCGGGGGGGCTCTTACAATGAGCAGTTCTTC.

The rearrangement uses TRBV19 and TRBJ2-1, with D possibly TRBD1 on 8 matching bases. The CDR3 has 15 residues. Germline CDR1 and CDR2: LNHDA and SQIVND (reference sequence). Trimming shortened V by 3 bases and J by 8 bases, and 17 bases separated the two germline ends. CDR3 sequence: CASSMGQVGGYEQFF. The CDR3 DNA reads as TGTGCCAGTAGTATGGGACAGGTCGGGGGGTATGAGCAGTTCTTC. Full variable domain (remainder filled in from reference TRBV19 and TRBJ2-1): DGGITQSPKYLFRKEGQNVTLSCEQNLNHDAMYWYRQDPGQGLRLIYYSQIVNDFQKGDIAEGYSVSREKKESFPLTVTSAQKNPTAFYLCASSMGQVGGYEQFFGPGTRLTVL.

The chain has TRBV6-5 and TRBJ1-1, with 7 bases matching TRBD1. The CDR3 totals 14 residues. The germline gives CDR1 MNHEY, CDR2 SVGAGI. J lost 0 bases, V lost 4 bases, and 2 bases had no gene match. The DNA for the CDR3 is TGTGCCAGCAGTTTTGACAGGGTGAACACTGAAGCTTTCTTT. Encoded protein: CASSFDRVNTEAFF.

The V and J genes are TRBV5-1 and TRBJ2-1; no firm D call. Trimming removed 0 bases from V and 2 bases from J, with 6 bases in between. The CDR3 length is 14 residues. The germline gives CDR1 SGHRS, CDR2 YFSETQ. This chain's CDR3 is CASSLARTYNEQFF. CDR3 DNA: TGCGCCAGCAGCTTGGCCAGGACCTACAATGAGCAGTTCTTC.

The J gene is TRBJ2-1, the V gene TRBV2; tentatively, D is TRBD2 (5 bases). With 7 bases removed from V and 1 base from J, the gap between germline ends came to 8 bases. CDR3 size: 13 residues. Germline V CDR1 and CDR2: SNHLY, FYNNEI. DNA of the CDR3: TGTGCCAGCAAGGGAGTTTCCTACAATGAGCAGTTCTTC. Protein: CASKGVSYNEQFF.

V and J are TRBV18 and TRBJ1-2; D is perhaps TRBD1 (6 bases). V dropped 3 bases and J dropped 1 base, with 6 bases sitting between them. The germline V gene encodes CDR1 KGHSH and CDR2 LQKENI. The CDR3 length is 13 residues. CDR3 amino acids: CASSPDSNYGYTF. CDR3 sequence (DNA): TGTGCCAGCTCACCGGACAGTAACTATGGCTACACCTTC.

This CDR3 is CASCQGPSGDYEQYF. CDR3 bases: TGTGCCAGCTGCCAAGGGCCTAGCGGGGACTACGAGCAGTACTTC. V gene TRBV28 combines with J gene TRBJ2-7; 9 bases match TRBD2. The trim removed 8 bases at V and 3 bases at J, leaving 11 bases unmatched. This CDR3 spans 15 amino acids. Germline V gene data show CDR1 as MDHEN and CDR2 as SYDVKM.

Of note for this clone: One base away lies a much larger clone, so this may be a sequencing read error. The V and J genes are TRBV7-2 and TRBJ2-2; 12 bases align to TRBD1. The CDR3 has 17 amino acids. Germline values: CDR1 SGHTA, CDR2 FQGNSA. V was pared by 4 bases and J by 5 bases, with 8 bases of the junction left unmatched. The CDR3: CASSWWDRGLETGELFF. Written as DNA, the CDR3 is TGTGCCAGCAGCTGGTGGGACAGGGGGCTAGAAACCGGGGAGCTGTTTTTT.

This sequence joins TRBV15 and TRBJ2-3; D is perhaps TRBD2 (6 bases). V shed 1 base and J shed 3 bases, with 11 bases lying between them. Germline CDR1 and CDR2: LNHNV and YYDKDF (reference sequence). The CDR3 runs to 15 residues. The DNA of the CDR3 is TGTGCCACCAGCAGAGCCCGGACTATAACAGATACGCAGTATTTT. It translates to CATSRARTITDTQYF.